The next 21 T cell receptor beta chains were all read from a single sample in a study of T cell responses to AZD1222 COVID-19 vaccine. Using immunoSEQ multiplex PCR, the repertoire was profiled, and TCRdb retains in-frame clones only, with some absent. The sample carries 110,000 or so clones, approximately 87% recorded once. The input for sequencing was peripheral blood, taken on day 0 of AZD1222 vaccination. The receptors originated from an adult in good health.

The chain couples TRBV4-1 to TRBJ1-1; no clear D gene. Germline V gene data show CDR1 as MGHRA and CDR2 as YSYEKL. The CDR3 runs 15 residues. V lost 1 base and J lost 3, with 12 bases in between. CDR3 nucleotides: TGCGCCAGCAGCCAAGCCCGGCAGAGGGACACTGAAGCTTTCTTT. Protein product: CASSQARQRDTEAFF.

V gene TRBV24-1 combines with J gene TRBJ2-1; TRBD2 matches 7 bases. V lost 1 base, J lost 5 bases, and 4 bases stayed unmatched. The CDR3 is 15 amino acids. CDR1 is KGHDR, CDR2 SFDVKD, per germline. The CDR3 DNA sequence: TGTGCCACCAGTGATTTTTCCCTAGCGGACAATGAGCAGTTCTTC. Translation: CATSDFSLADNEQFF.

This chain joins TRBV5-4 and TRBJ1-1, with D perhaps matching TRBD1 (6 bases). This CDR3 is built from 13 residues. Germline V gene data show CDR1 as SGHNT and CDR2 as YYREEE (reference sequence). With 0 bases removed from V and 13 bases from J, the gap between germline ends came to 16 bases. In DNA, the CDR3 is TGTGCCAGCAGCTTGGACAGGGCGATGGGTGTTTTCTTT. Its protein is CASSLDRAMGVFF.

DNA for the CDR3: TGTGCCAGCGGGGAGGGACAGCGCTCTGGAAACACCATATATTTT. Amino acids: CASGEGQRSGNTIYF. The genes are TRBV19 and TRBJ1-3, with 7 nucleotides matching TRBD1. The CDR3 runs to 15 residues. Germline CDR1 reads LNHDA; CDR2 reads SQIVND (reference sequence). V lost 9 bases, J lost 0 bases, and 8 bases stayed unmatched.

The gene calls are TRBV7-2 and TRBJ2-7, with unresolved D. The CDR3 has 13 residues. Germline V gene lookup returns CDR1 SGHTA and CDR2 FQGNSA. Trimming stripped 3 bases from V and 6 bases from J, with 12 bases between. The CDR3 protein is CASSLETRSEQYF. CDR3 bases: TGTGCCAGCAGCTTGGAAACGCGATCCGAGCAGTACTTC.

V and J are TRBV19 and TRBJ1-2; TRBD1 is a possible D gene (5 bases). In germline, CDR1 is LNHDA, CDR2 SQIVND (reference sequence). This CDR3 region has 14 residues. Trimming removed 7 bases at V and 7 bases at J, with 19 bases between. Here the CDR3 reads CASTVGLVIGGYTF. The CDR3 region has the DNA TGTGCCAGTACCGTGGGGCTGGTGATAGGTGGCTACACCTTC.

V and J are TRBV2 and TRBJ1-5; D remains ambiguous. Trimming pared 0 bases from V and 2 bases from J, leaving 11 bases between. The CDR3 loop spans 16 amino acids. CDR1 and CDR2 from the germline V gene are SNHLY and FYNNEI. The CDR3 DNA reads as TGTGCCAGCAGTGAAGCGCGGCGGGCAGGCAATCAGCCCCAGCATTTT. It encodes CASSEARRAGNQPQHF.

The rearrangement joins TRBV7-9 to TRBJ2-7; D unclear. Trimming shortened V by 5 bases and J by 5 bases, and 7 bases separated the two germline ends. This CDR3 spans 11 amino acids. The germline V gene has CDR1 SEHNR and CDR2 FQNEAQ (reference sequence). CDR3 sequence: CASSLQNEQYF. The DNA of the CDR3 is TGTGCCAGCAGCCTTCAAAACGAGCAGTACTTC. The whole variable domain, filled in from reference TRBV7-9 and TRBJ2-7, reads DTGVSQNPRHKITKRGQNVTFRCDPISEHNRLYWYRQTLGQGPEFLTYFQNEAQLEKSRLLSDRFSAERPKGSFSTLEIQRTEQGDSAMYLCASSLQNEQYFGPGTRLTVT.

The chain links TRBV6-2 or TRBV6-3 to TRBJ2-7, with D perhaps matching TRBD1 (6 bases). V shed 6 bases and J shed 5 bases, with 17 bases lying between them. CDR1 is MNHEY, CDR2 SVGEGT, per germline. CDR3 size: 14 residues. Written as DNA, the CDR3 is TGTGCCAGCAGCCCTCACAGGGTATTCCACGAGCAGTACTTC. This encodes CASSPHRVFHEQYF.

This clone was observed a single time. The V gene is TRBV7-2, the J gene TRBJ2-3; 9 positions agree with TRBD2. Germline CDR1 SGHTA, CDR2 FQGNSA. The CDR3 consists of 16 residues. V trimming: 5 bases; J trimming: 7 bases; junction bases outside the gene matches: 13. The DNA for the CDR3 is TGTGCCAGCAGCGTGAATAGCGGGAGTCCTAGAAATACGCAGTATTTT. Translation gives CASSVNSGSPRNTQYF.

This clone came up a few times. The genes are TRBV12-3 or TRBV12-4 and TRBJ1-1; D not resolved. Between the trimmed V and J ends, which lost 2 bases and 6 bases, there was a span of 10 bases. The CDR3 runs 13 residues. The CDR3 sequence: CASSLREPAEAFF. CDR3 nucleotides: TGTGCCAGCAGTTTAAGGGAGCCTGCTGAAGCTTTCTTT.

The V call is TRBV7-9, the J call TRBJ2-7; TRBD2 might be the D (6 bases). V lost 0 bases to trimming and J lost 3 bases, with 12 bases between them. CDR3 length equals 15 residues. Per germline, CDR1 SEHNR and CDR2 FQNEAQ (reference sequence). CDR3 amino acids: CASSLAGSGSYEQYF. The DNA for the CDR3 is TGTGCCAGCAGCTTAGCTGGGTCCGGGAGCTACGAGCAGTACTTC.

V is TRBV13 and J is TRBJ1-6; weak D call: TRBD1 (6 bases). This CDR3 has 16 amino acids. V dropped 5 bases and J dropped 9 bases, with 20 bases sitting between them. In germline, CDR1 is PRHDT, CDR2 FYEKMQ (reference sequence). The CDR3 DNA sequence: TGTGCCAGCAGCACCCAGGGGTCAACAACGACTTCACCCCTCCACTTT. It is translated as CASSTQGSTTTSPLHF.

This rearrangement joins TRBV28 to TRBJ1-2, with D tentatively TRBD1 (5 bases). The germline gives CDR1 MDHEN, CDR2 SYDVKM. The CDR3 sequence is 14 residues long. Trimming took 2 bases from V and 4 from J, leaving 11 bases between them. CDR3 sequence (DNA): TGTGCCAGCAGTTTAAGGGGCCGGTCCTATGGCTACACCTTC. It encodes CASSLRGRSYGYTF.

The chain joins TRBV7-9 to TRBJ2-7; D is uncertain. The V and J ends lost 2 bases and 5 bases respectively, with 4 bases between them. Germline CDR1 SEHNR, CDR2 FQNEAQ (reference sequence). The length of the CDR3 is 11 residues. CDR3 sequence reads: CASSLRDEQYF. In nucleotides, the CDR3 is TGTGCCAGCAGCTTACGGGACGAGCAGTACTTC.

V gene TRBV7-9 combines with J gene TRBJ2-7; D unresolved. The CDR3 runs to 11 residues. Germline-derived CDR1 and CDR2 are SEHNR and FQNEAQ (reference sequence). Trimming took off 0 bases at V and 7 bases at J, with 4 bases between the two ends. The CDR3 sequence is CASSLAGEQYF. The DNA for the CDR3 is TGTGCCAGCAGCTTAGCGGGAGAGCAGTACTTC.

In its sample, this clone was seen a few times. The chain recombines TRBV7-2 with TRBJ2-7; D gene unclear. The CDR3 sequence is 15 residues long. Trimming took 5 bases from V and 3 from J, leaving 17 bases between them. Germline V gene data show CDR1 as SGHTA and CDR2 as FQGNSA. In DNA, the CDR3 is TGTGCCAGCAGCGTAATGGCAGCCGGAGTCTACGAGCAGTACTTC. Protein sequence: CASSVMAAGVYEQYF.

The gene calls are TRBV28 and TRBJ1-2, with a weak D call TRBD1 (5 bases). Germline V gene sequence: CDR1 MDHEN, CDR2 SYDVKM. Between the trimmed V and J ends, which lost 3 bases and 4 bases, there was a span of 15 bases. The CDR3 is 15 amino acids. The DNA for the CDR3 is TGTGCCAGCAGTTTCCCCGACAGCACATTCTATGGCTACACCTTC. Translation: CASSFPDSTFYGYTF.

This chain's CDR3 is CASSLSRASTDTQYF. CDR3 DNA: TGTGCCAGCAGCTTATCGCGAGCTAGCACAGATACGCAGTATTTT. The chain employs TRBV7-2 and TRBJ2-3; D gene uncertain. The V gene's germline CDR1 is SGHTA and CDR2 FQGNSA. The CDR3 is 15 residues long. The ends were cut back, 2 bases at V and 0 bases at J, with 9 bases in the middle.

The chain links TRBV20-1 to TRBJ2-1, with 12 bases fitting TRBD2. The CDR3 consists of 16 residues. Per the germline V gene, CDR1 is DFQATT and CDR2 is SNEGSKA (reference sequence). The junction had 10 bases not matched to a gene; V was cut back by 3 bases and J by 7 bases. This CDR3 is CSASTPTSGRWNEQFF. The CDR3 DNA reads TGCAGTGCTAGTACCCCAACTAGCGGGAGGTGGAATGAGCAGTTCTTC.

V gene TRBV5-1 combines with J gene TRBJ1-1; D gene ambiguous. Germline V gene data show CDR1 as SGHRS and CDR2 as YFSETQ. CDR3 length equals 14 residues. Between the trimmed V and J ends, which lost 4 bases and 1 base, there was a span of 11 bases. CDR3 sequence (DNA): TGCGCCAGCAGCACGGGGTTTGGGAACACTGAAGCTTTCTTT. Translation: CASSTGFGNTEAFF.